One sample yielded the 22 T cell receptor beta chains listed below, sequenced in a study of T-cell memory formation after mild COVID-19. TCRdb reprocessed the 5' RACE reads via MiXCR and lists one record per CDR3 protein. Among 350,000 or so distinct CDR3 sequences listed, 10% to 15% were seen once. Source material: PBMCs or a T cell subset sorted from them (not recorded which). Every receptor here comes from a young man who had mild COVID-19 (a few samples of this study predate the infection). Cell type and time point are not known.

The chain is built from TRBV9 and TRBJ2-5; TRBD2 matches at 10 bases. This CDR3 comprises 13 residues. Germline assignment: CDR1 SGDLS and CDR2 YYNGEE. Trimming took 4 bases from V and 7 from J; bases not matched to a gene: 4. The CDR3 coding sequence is TGTGCCAGCAGCCTCAGCGGGGGGGGGACCCAGTACTTC. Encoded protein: CASSLSGGGTQYF.

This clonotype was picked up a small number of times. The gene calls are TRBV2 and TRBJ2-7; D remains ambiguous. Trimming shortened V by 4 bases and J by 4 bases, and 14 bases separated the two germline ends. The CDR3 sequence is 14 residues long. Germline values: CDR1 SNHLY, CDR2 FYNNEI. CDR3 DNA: TGTGCCAGCAGTGGGAGACTTAATTTTTACGAGCAGTACTTC. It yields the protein CASSGRLNFYEQYF. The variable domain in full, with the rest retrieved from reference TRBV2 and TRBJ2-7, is EPEVTQTPSHQVTQMGQEVILRCVPISNHLYFYWYRQILGQKVEFLVSFYNNEISEKSEIFDDQFSVERPDGSNFTLKIRSTKLEDSAMYFCASSGRLNFYEQYFGPGTRLTVT.

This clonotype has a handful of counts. CDR3 residues: CASTSRQGAEAFF. CDR3 nucleotide sequence: TGTGCCAGCACCTCCAGACAGGGGGCTGAAGCTTTCTTT. The rearrangement uses TRBV7-2 and TRBJ1-1, with TRBD1 identical over 9 bases. CDR3 length: 13 amino acids. The V gene's germline CDR1 is SGHTA and CDR2 FQGNSA. V was clipped by 7 bases and J by 6 bases; unmatched bases: 6.

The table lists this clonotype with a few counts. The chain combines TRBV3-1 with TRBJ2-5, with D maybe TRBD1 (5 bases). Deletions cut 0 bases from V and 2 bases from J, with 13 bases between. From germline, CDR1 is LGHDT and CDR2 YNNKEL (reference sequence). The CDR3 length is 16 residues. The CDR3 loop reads CASSQDWYGQQETQYF. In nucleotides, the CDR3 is TGTGCCAGCAGCCAAGACTGGTACGGACAACAAGAGACCCAGTACTTC.

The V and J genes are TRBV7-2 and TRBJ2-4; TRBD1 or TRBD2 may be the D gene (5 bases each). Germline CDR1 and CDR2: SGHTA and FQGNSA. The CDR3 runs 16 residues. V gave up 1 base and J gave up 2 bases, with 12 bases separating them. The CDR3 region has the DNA TGTGCCAGCAGCTTAGGACGGGGCCTCCCCAAAAACATTCAGTACTTC. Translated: CASSLGRGLPKNIQYF.

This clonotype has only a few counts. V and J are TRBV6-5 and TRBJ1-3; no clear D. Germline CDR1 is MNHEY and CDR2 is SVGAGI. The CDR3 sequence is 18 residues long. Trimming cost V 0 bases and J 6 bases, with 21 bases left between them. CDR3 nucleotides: TGTGCCAGCAGTTACTCGAGTGGCTCAGGCAGAAGATCAAACACCATATATTTT. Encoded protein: CASSYSSGSGRRSNTIYF.

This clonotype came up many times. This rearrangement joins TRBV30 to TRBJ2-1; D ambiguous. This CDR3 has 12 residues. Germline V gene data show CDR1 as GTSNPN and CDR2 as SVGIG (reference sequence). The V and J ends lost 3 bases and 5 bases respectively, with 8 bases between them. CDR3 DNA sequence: TGTGCCTGGAGCCGGCCGGACAATGAGCAGTTCTTC. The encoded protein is CAWSRPDNEQFF.

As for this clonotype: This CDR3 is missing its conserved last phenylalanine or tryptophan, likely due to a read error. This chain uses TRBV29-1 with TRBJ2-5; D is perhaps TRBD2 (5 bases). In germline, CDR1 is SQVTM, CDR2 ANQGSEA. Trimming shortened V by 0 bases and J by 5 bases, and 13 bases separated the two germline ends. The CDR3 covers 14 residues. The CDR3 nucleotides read TGCAGCGTTGAAGACGGCGGGTTTGGGGAGACCCAGTACTTA. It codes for CSVEDGGFGETQYL.

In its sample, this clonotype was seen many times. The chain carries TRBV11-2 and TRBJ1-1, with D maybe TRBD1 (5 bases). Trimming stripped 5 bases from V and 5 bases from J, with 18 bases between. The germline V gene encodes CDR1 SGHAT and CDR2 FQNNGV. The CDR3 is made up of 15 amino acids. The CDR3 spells CASSPLISGATEAFF. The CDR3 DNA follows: TGTGCCAGCAGCCCCCTCATTTCCGGGGCGACTGAAGCTTTCTTT.

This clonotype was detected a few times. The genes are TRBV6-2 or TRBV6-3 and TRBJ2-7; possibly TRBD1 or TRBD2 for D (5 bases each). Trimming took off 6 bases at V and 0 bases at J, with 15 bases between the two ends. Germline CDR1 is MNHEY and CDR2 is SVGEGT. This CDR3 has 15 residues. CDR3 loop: CASRTSVGPSYEQYF. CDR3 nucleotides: TGTGCCAGCAGAACCTCGGTGGGACCCTCCTACGAGCAGTACTTC.

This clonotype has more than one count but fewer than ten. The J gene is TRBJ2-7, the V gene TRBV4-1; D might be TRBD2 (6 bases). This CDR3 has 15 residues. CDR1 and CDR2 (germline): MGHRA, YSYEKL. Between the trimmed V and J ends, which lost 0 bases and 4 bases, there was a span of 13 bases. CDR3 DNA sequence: TGCGCCAGCAGCCAAGAAGCAGGGACTGTTTACGAGCAGTACTTC. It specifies CASSQEAGTVYEQYF.

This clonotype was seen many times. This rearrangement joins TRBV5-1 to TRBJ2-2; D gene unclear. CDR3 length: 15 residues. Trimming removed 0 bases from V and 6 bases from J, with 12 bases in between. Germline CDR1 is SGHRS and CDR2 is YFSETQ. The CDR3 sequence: CASSLAGVKAGELFF. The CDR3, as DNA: TGCGCCAGCAGCTTGGCTGGAGTGAAGGCCGGGGAGCTGTTTTTT.

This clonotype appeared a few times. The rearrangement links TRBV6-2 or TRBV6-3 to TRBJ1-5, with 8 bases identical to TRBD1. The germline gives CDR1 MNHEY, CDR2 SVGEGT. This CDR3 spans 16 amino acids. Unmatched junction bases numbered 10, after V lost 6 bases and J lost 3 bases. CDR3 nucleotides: TGTGCCAGCAGGCAACCCGGGACAGGCTACAATCAGCCCCAGCATTTT. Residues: CASRQPGTGYNQPQHF.

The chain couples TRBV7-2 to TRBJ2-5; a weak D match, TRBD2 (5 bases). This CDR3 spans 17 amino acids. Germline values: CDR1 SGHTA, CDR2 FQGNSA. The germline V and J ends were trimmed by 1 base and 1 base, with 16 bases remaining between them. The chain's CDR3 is CASSLGFPGSTQETQYF. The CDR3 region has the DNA TGTGCCAGCAGCTTAGGCTTCCCGGGATCGACCCAAGAGACCCAGTACTTC.

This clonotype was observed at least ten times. The CDR3 region is CASSRQGSVETQYF. CDR3 nucleotides: TGTGCCAGCAGCAGACAGGGGTCGGTGGAGACCCAGTACTTC. The V gene is TRBV5-4, the J gene TRBJ2-5; TRBD1 aligns across 8 bases. The CDR3 is made up of 14 amino acids. Germline V gives CDR1 SGHNT, CDR2 YYREEE (reference sequence). V lost 4 bases and J lost 5; bases outside the gene matches: 7.

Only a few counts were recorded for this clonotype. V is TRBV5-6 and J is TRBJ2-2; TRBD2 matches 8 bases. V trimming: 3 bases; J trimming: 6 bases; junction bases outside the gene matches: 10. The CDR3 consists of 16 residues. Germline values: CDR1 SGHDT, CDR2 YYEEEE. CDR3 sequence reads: CASSSETSVGPGELFF. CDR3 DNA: TGTGCCAGCAGCTCGGAGACTAGCGTGGGGCCCGGGGAGCTGTTTTTT.

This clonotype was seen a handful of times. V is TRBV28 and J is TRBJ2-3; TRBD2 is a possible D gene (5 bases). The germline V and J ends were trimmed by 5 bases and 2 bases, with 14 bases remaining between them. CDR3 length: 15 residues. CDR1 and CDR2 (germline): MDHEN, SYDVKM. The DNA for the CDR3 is TGTGCCAGCAGTCCACGGTCTCGGGACACAGATACGCAGTATTTT. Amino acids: CASSPRSRDTDTQYF.

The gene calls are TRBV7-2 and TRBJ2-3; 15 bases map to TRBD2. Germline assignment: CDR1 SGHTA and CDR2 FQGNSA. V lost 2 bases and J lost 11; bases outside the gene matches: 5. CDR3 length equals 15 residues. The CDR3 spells CASSLTGLAGGRQYF. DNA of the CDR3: TGTGCCAGCAGCTTAACGGGACTAGCGGGGGGTAGGCAGTATTTT.

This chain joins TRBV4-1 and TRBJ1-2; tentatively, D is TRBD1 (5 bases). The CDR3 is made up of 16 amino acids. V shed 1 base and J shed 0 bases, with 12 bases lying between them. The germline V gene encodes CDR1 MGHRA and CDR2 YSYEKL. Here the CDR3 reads CASSQGSGTPNYGYTF. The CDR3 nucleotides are TGCGCCAGCAGCCAAGGGTCAGGGACCCCTAACTATGGCTACACCTTC.

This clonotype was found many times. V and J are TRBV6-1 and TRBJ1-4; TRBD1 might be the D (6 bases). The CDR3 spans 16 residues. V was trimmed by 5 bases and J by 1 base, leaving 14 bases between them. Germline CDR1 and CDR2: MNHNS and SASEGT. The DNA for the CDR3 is TGTGCCAGCAGTCGCGAGACAGGAGGAACTAATGAAAAACTGTTTTTT. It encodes CASSRETGGTNEKLFF.

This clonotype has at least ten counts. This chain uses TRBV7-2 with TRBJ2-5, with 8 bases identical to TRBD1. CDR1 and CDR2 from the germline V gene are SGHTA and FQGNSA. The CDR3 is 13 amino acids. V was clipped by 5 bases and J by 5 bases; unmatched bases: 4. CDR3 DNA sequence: TGTGCCAGCAGCCCCCGGACAGGGGAGACCCAGTACTTC. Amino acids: CASSPRTGETQYF.

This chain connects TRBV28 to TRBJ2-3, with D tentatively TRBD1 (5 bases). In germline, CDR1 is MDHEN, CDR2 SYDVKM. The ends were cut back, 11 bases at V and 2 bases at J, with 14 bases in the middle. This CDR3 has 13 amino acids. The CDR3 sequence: CAAEPGNTDTQYF. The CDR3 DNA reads TGTGCCGCCGAGCCAGGGAACACAGATACGCAGTATTTT. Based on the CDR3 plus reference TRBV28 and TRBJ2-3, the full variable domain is DVKVTQSSRYLVKRTGEKVFLECVQDMDHENMFWYRQDPGLGLRLIYFSYDVKMKEKGDIPEGYSVSREKKERFSLILESASTNQTSMYLCAAEPGNTDTQYFGPGTRLTVL.